This T cell receptor beta chain was captured in a study of neurological immune-mediated disorders. The study's findings and limits: The most TCR clonal expansion was seen in HTLV-1-associated myelopathy, and the least was seen in multiple sclerosis, which fell below healthy controls. The study found no CDR3 amino acid sequences shared by expanded clones across subjects, suggesting private repertoires in all groups.

TCRdb passed the 5' RACE reads through MiXCR, listing each CDR3 protein once. The repertoire holds around 71,000 distinct CDR3 sequences, with roughly an eighth as singletons. Regarding time point: longitudinal time-point 1 (baseline). Many counts were recorded for this clonotype. Its antigen is currently unknown. V was trimmed by 5 bases and J by 1 base, leaving 12 bases between them. Per the germline V gene, CDR1 is DFQATT and CDR2 is SNEGSKA (reference sequence). This CDR3 is built from 15 residues. The sequence was collected from a female donor with HTLV-1-associated myelopathy (HAM/TSP). Sequencing was carried out using PBMCs. V is TRBV20-1 and J is TRBJ2-6; D is perhaps TRBD1 (5 bases). In DNA, the CDR3 is TGCAGTGCTTCCCCCCCAGGGTCTGGGGCCAACGTCCTGACTTTC. Amino acid sequence: CSASPPGSGANVLTF.